Listed below are T cell receptor beta chains from one sample, sequenced in a study of cytomegalovirus exposure and HLA in healthy donors. Clones were read by immunoSEQ multiplex PCR, and TCRdb kept only the in-frame ones, dropping some. This repertoire includes about 70,000 clones. Sequenced sample: PBMCs. The source of these receptors is a female donor in good health and CMV-seropositive. CDR3s include the opening cysteine and the closing phenylalanine or tryptophan. The D gene is left open where the match is weak. The size entry is marked missing in some rows and otherwise reads once, few, many or a size class.

D	V	size	J	DNA	CDR3
NA	TRBV13	NA	TRBJ2-1	TGTGCCAGCAGCTTCAGCGCGAGGGATGAGCAGTTCTTC	CASSFSARDEQFF
TRBD1	TRBV28	NA	TRBJ1-1	TGTGCCAGCAGTCAAGGACAGGTTCTTGAAGCTTTCTTT	CASSQGQVLEAFF
NA	TRBV29-1	NA	TRBJ2-3	TGCAGCGTTGAAGGTTCTGGGCAGAGCACAGATACGCAGTATTTT	CSVEGSGQSTDTQYF
NA	TRBV10-3	NA	TRBJ2-2	TGTGCCACCAACGGCAGGGAGAACACCGGGGAGCTGTTTTTT	CATNGRENTGELFF
TRBD1	TRBV6-5	NA	TRBJ2-7	TGTGCCAGAAGAAGACAGGGCGAGCAGTACTTC	CARRRQGEQYF
NA	TRBV9	NA	TRBJ1-1	TGTGCCAGCAGCGTAGTGGGAGTCGGGCAGTCCACTGAAGCTTTCTTT	CASSVVGVGQSTEAFF
NA	TRBV5-1	NA	TRBJ2-7	TGCGCCAGCAGCTTGGGAGCGGTGGGCCTATACGAGCAGTACTTC	CASSLGAVGLYEQYF
NA	TRBV7-2	NA	TRBJ1-5	TGTGCCAGCAGCTTAGGAGGGAGGCAGCACCAGCATTTT	CASSLGGRQHQHF
TRBD2	TRBV13	NA	TRBJ2-5	TGTGCCAGCAGCTCTGGGCCTCTTGGACTAGGGCTGCGGGAGACCCAGTACTTC	CASSSGPLGLGLRETQYF
TRBD1	TRBV28	NA	TRBJ1-3	TGTGCCAGCAGTCTGACAGGGGGACTCTCTGGAAACACCATATATTTT	CASSLTGGLSGNTIYF
NA	TRBV1	NA	TRBJ2-7	TGCACCAGCCGCAGGGACAGGGGGGTCTACGAGCAGTACTTC	CTSRRDRGVYEQYF
NA	TRBV5-6	NA	TRBJ2-2	TGTGCCAGCAGCTTGGCTAGCAGAAACACCGGGGAGCTGTTTTTT	CASSLASRNTGELFF
TRBD1	TRBV6-5	NA	TRBJ1-6	TGTGCCAGCAGTCCCCGGGACAGTCGATCACCCCTCCACTTT	CASSPRDSRSPLHF
NA	TRBV28	NA	TRBJ2-6	TGTGCCAGCAGCCCCGTCGGCGGACTCACGTCTGGGGCCAACGTCCTGACTTTC	CASSPVGGLTSGANVLTF
NA	TRBV7-9	NA	TRBJ2-2	TGTGCCAGCAGCTTAGTTGCGGGATCCAACACCGGGGAGCTGTTTTTT	CASSLVAGSNTGELFF
NA	TRBV10-3	NA	TRBJ2-7	TGTGCCATCAGACCCGGGACAGGGAATACTAGCGGCTCCTACGAGCAGTACTTC	CAIRPGTGNTSGSYEQYF
NA	TRBV19	NA	TRBJ2-3	TGTGCCAGTAGTACCGGACCGTCGGGGGTTGGCGATACGCAGTATTTT	CASSTGPSGVGDTQYF
NA	TRBV11-2	NA	TRBJ2-1	TGTGCCAGCAGCTTACAGGGGTGGAATGAGCAGTTCTTC	CASSLQGWNEQFF
NA	TRBV29-1	NA	TRBJ1-1	TGCAGCGTTGAAGAAGAGGGCAACACTGAAGCTTTCTTT	CSVEEEGNTEAFF
TRBD1	TRBV5-1	NA	TRBJ1-2	TGCGCCAGCAGCTTCGGACAGGGGATTCGCTATGGCTACACCTTC	CASSFGQGIRYGYTF
TRBD1	TRBV18	NA	TRBJ2-2	TGTGCCAGCTCACCGACAGGGGCGGCCGGGGAGCTGTTTTTT	CASSPTGAAGELFF
NA	TRBV30	NA	TRBJ2-2	TGTGCCTGGAGCTATACTAGATCCGGGGAGCTGTTTTTT	CAWSYTRSGELFF
NA	TRBV28	NA	TRBJ1-5	TGTGCCAGCAGTTTTTCGGGGGTTAGCAATCAGCCCCAGCATTTT	CASSFSGVSNQPQHF
TRBD1	TRBV9	NA	TRBJ1-2	TGTGCCAGCAGCCCTCGGACAGGCCGGGCTAACTATGGCTACACCTTC	CASSPRTGRANYGYTF
NA	TRBV6-1	NA	TRBJ1-1	TGTGCCAGCAGTGAAGCGGAGTCTTCGGGTCACACTGAAGCTTTCTTT	CASSEAESSGHTEAFF
NA	TRBV14	NA	TRBJ1-1	TGTGCCAGCAGCCAAGATTGGAGTTACACTGAAGCTTTCTTT	CASSQDWSYTEAFF
NA	TRBV7-9	NA	TRBJ2-7	TGTGCCAGCAGCTTGGAGGGACAGTACGAGCAGTACTTC	CASSLEGQYEQYF
NA	TRBV4-2	NA	TRBJ2-3	TGTGCCACCTCAGAGTTGGGCCGAAGCACAGATACGCAGTATTTT	CATSELGRSTDTQYF
NA	TRBV11-2	NA	TRBJ1-6	TGTGCCAGCAGCTTAGTTGCAGCGGGAAATTCACCCCTCCACTTT	CASSLVAAGNSPLHF
NA	TRBV5-1	NA	TRBJ1-6	TGCGCCAGCAGCCCAGGGGCAGGGGAAAATAATTCACCCCTCCACTTT	CASSPGAGENNSPLHF
NA	TRBV28	NA	TRBJ1-2	TGTGCCAGCTCCCCCCAGGGGTATGGCTACACCTTC	CASSPQGYGYTF
TRBD2	TRBV6-1	medium-sized	TRBJ2-2	TGTGCCAGCAGTGGTCTTCCGGGGGGTAACACCGGGGAGCTGTTTTTT	CASSGLPGGNTGELFF
TRBD1	TRBV7-2	NA	TRBJ2-5	TGTGCCAGCAGCTTATCCTTCCCGGGACAGGGAAGAGAGACCCAGTACTTC	CASSLSFPGQGRETQYF
TRBD2	TRBV5-4	NA	TRBJ2-2	TGTGCCAGCAGCTTGGTTAGCGGGACGAACGGGGAGCTGTTTTTT	CASSLVSGTNGELFF
TRBD1	TRBV5-1	NA	TRBJ2-5	TGCGCCAGCAGGACAGGGGGAGAGACCCAGTACTTC	CASRTGGETQYF
TRBD1	TRBV4-3	NA	TRBJ1-6	TGCGCCAGCAGCCGAACAGGGGATAATTCACCCCTCCACTTT	CASSRTGDNSPLHF
TRBD1	TRBV6-5	NA	TRBJ1-1	TGTGCCAGCAGTTTTACAGGGGGCATCATGAACACTGAAGCTTTCTTT	CASSFTGGIMNTEAFF
NA	TRBV5-1	NA	TRBJ2-5	TGCGCCAGCAGCTTGTCCGGGGGAAAAGAGACCCAGTACTTC	CASSLSGGKETQYF
TRBD2	TRBV10-3	NA	TRBJ2-1	TGTGCCATCAGTGGACACCTAGCGGGGTTGGATGAGCAGTTCTTC	CAISGHLAGLDEQFF
NA	TRBV4-2	NA	TRBJ2-3	TGTGCCAGCAGCCAAGAAACAGGAGCCGGCACAGATACGCAGTATTTT	CASSQETGAGTDTQYF
NA	TRBV9	NA	TRBJ2-3	TGTGCCAGCAGCTCCCCCCGGGACACTAGCACAGATACGCAGTATTTT	CASSSPRDTSTDTQYF
TRBD1	TRBV7-8	NA	TRBJ2-3	TGTGCCAGCAGCCTTGCGACAGGGGCGAGGTCAGATACGCAGTATTTT	CASSLATGARSDTQYF
NA	TRBV29-1	NA	TRBJ1-5	TGCAGCGTTGGGACATCTGGTAATCAGCCCCAGCATTTT	CSVGTSGNQPQHF
NA	TRBV6-1	NA	TRBJ2-3	TGTGCCAGCAGTGAAGGGGGGGGCACAGATACGCAGTATTTT	CASSEGGGTDTQYF
TRBD1	TRBV6-5	NA	TRBJ1-1	TGTGCCATACAGGGACAGGAGAACACTGAAGCTTTCTTT	CAIQGQENTEAFF
TRBD1	TRBV29-1	NA	TRBJ1-5	TGCAGCGTTGCGCCGGGGACAGGGGATCAGCCCCAGCATTTT	CSVAPGTGDQPQHF
TRBD1	TRBV28	NA	TRBJ2-3	TGTGCCAGCAGAATTGGACAGGGGGCCGCAGATACGCAGTATTTT	CASRIGQGAADTQYF
NA	TRBV2	NA	TRBJ1-6	TGTGCCAGCAGTGTTGACAGTAATTCACCCCTCCACTTT	CASSVDSNSPLHF
TRBD1	TRBV4-1	NA	TRBJ1-2	TGCGCCAGCAGCCAAGAAGGGGGACAGGGGAGCTATGGCTACACCTTC	CASSQEGGQGSYGYTF
TRBD1	TRBV28	NA	TRBJ1-3	TGTGCCAGCAGTTCCGCCAGGGGGAGGAACACCATATATTTT	CASSSARGRNTIYF
TRBD1	TRBV4-1	NA	TRBJ2-7	TGCGCCAGCAGCCTAGACCCCGCCGGGACAGGGGATTACGAGCAGTACTTC	CASSLDPAGTGDYEQYF
NA	TRBV6-6	NA	TRBJ2-7	TGTGCCAGCAGTTCTACAGGGAGGGCGGACGAGCAGTACTTC	CASSSTGRADEQYF
NA	TRBV11-2	NA	TRBJ2-2	TGTGCCAGCAGCCCCGGAGGGGGGGACACCGGGGAGCTGTTTTTT	CASSPGGGDTGELFF
TRBD1	TRBV10-1	NA	TRBJ1-4	TGCGCCAGCAGTGCCCGACAGGGCCTGGAAAAACTGTTTTTT	CASSARQGLEKLFF
TRBD1	TRBV2	NA	TRBJ1-1	TGTGCCAGCAGTCGACAGGGTGACTCGAACACTGAAGCTTTCTTT	CASSRQGDSNTEAFF